The T cell receptor (beta chain) under discussion was sequenced for a study of OX40 agonist ivuxolimab in advanced cancers. Only one count was recorded for this clone. The CDR3 is 13 residues long. V was pared by 0 bases and J by 4 bases, with 8 bases between. The germline gives CDR1 SGHRS, CDR2 YFSETQ. Assay used: immunoSEQ multiplex PCR; TCRdb lists only in-frame clones, some missing. This table has about 60,000 clones, 86% appearing once. The rearrangement links TRBV5-1 to TRBJ2-7; unclear D gene. The clonotype comes from an adult with an advanced solid tumor such as melanoma, head and neck, liver or kidney cancer. The input for sequencing was CD4+ or CD8+ T cells sorted from blood, taken in a trial of the OX40 agonist ivuxolimab. Here the CDR3 DNA reads TGCGCCAGCAGCTTGGTTACGGAGTACGAGCAGTACTTC. This gives the protein CASSLVTEYEQYF.